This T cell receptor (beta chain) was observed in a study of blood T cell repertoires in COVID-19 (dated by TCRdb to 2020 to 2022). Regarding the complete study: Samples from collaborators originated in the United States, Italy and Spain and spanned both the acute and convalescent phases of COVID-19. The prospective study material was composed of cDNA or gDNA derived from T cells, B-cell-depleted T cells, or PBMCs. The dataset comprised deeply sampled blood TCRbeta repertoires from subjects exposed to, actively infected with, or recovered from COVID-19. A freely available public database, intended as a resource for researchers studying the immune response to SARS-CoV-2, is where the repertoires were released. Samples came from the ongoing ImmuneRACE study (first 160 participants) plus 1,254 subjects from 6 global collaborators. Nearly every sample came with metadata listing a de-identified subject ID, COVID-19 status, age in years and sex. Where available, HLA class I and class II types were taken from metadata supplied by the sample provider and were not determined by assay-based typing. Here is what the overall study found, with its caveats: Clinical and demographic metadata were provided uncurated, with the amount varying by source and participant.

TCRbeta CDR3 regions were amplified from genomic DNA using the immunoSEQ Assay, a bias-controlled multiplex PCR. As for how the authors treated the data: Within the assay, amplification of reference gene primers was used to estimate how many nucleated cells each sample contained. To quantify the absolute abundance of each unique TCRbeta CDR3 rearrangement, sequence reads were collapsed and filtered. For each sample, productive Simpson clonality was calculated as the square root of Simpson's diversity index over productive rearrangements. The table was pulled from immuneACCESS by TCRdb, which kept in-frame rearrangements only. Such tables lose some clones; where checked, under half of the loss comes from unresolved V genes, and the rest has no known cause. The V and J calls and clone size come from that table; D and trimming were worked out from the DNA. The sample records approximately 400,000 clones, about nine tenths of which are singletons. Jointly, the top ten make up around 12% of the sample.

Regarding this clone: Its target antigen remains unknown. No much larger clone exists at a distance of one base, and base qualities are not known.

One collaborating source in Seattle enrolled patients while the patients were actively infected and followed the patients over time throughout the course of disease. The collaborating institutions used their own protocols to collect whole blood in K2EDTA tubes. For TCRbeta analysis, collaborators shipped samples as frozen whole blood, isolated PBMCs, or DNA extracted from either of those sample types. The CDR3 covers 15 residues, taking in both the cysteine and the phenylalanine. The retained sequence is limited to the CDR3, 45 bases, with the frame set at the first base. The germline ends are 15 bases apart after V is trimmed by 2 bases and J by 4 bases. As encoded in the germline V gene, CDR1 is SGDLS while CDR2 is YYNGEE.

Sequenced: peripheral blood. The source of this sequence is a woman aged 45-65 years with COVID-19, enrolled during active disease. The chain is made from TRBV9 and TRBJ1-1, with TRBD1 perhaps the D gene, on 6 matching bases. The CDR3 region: CASSVFPGEGTEAFF. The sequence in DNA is TGTGCCAGCAGCGTTTTCCCAGGGGAGGGCACTGAAGCTTTCTTT.